This T cell receptor (beta chain) was sequenced during a study of graft-versus-host responses after intestinal transplantation. Study information: All recipients were given anti-thymocyte globulin induction, and tacrolimus and steroids were then administered for 2 to 4 years.

Details on this clone: Its antigen is not known.

This CDR3 comprises 14 residues. V lost 0 bases to trimming and J lost 2 bases, with 9 bases between them. CDR1 SGHRS and CDR2 YFSETQ come from the germline V gene. General study findings and limits: Graft-versus-host to host-versus-graft clonal ratios in allografts were high in patients with graft-donor T cell macrochimerism. GvH clones appeared in recipient marrow, some first in ileum or blood. Levels of circulating GvH clones at their peak were associated with early post-transplant HvG declines.

This table comes from immunoSEQ multiplex PCR, and its TCRdb copy is limited to in-frame clones, with some not included. The data contain over 75,000 clones, approximately 85% of them singletons. The source material was PBMCs, sampled 255 days after intestinal transplant. The TCR comes from a human patient who received an intestinal transplant, so some T cells may come from the graft donor. The V gene is TRBV5-1, the J gene TRBJ2-7; D call uncertain. In DNA, the CDR3 is TGCGCCAGCAGCTTGGCTAGTACCCCCTACGAGCAGTACTTC. It yields the protein CASSLASTPYEQYF. Full variable domain (remainder filled in from reference TRBV5-1 and TRBJ2-7): KAGVTQTPRYLIKTRGQQVTLSCSPISGHRSVSWYQQTPGQGLQFLFEYFSETQRNKGNFPGRFSGRQFSNSRSEMNVSTLELGDSALYLCASSLASTPYEQYFGPGTRLTVT.